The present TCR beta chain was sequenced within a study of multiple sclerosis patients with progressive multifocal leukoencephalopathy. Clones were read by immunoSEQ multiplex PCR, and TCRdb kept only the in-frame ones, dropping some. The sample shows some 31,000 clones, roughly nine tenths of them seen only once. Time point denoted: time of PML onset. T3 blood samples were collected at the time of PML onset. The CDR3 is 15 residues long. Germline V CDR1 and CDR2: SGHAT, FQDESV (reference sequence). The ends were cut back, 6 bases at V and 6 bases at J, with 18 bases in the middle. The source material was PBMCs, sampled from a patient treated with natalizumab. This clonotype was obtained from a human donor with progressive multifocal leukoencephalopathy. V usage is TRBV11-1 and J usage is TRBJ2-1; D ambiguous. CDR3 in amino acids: CASSSRAPAINEQFF. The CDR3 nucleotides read TGTGCCAGCAGTAGCCGGGCCCCAGCTATCAATGAGCAGTTCTTC.